These T cell receptor beta chains were read from a single sample in a study of follicular helper T cells after annual influenza vaccination. Libraries were prepared by immunoSEQ multiplex PCR; TCRdb keeps only in-frame clonotypes and omits some of them. The sample holds 12,000 to 15,000 clones, around 84% seen once. This specimen was CXCR5+ CD38- circulating T follicular helper cells from blood, taken 7 days after influenza vaccination. All receptors come from an adult who received the influenza vaccine. Both conserved end residues are part of each CDR3. The D gene is left open where the match is weak. Size values are once, few and many counts, or a class for expanded clones, and some rows have none.

v_call,j_call,clone_size,d_call,cdr3_aa,cdr3_nt
TRBV30,TRBJ1-1,NA,TRBD1,CAWDRGAGMNTEAFF,TGTGCCTGGGACAGGGGTGCGGGGATGAACACTGAAGCTTTCTTT
TRBV7-9,TRBJ2-3,NA,NA,CASSRASGGSTDTQYF,TGTGCCAGCAGCCGAGCTTCAGGGGGGAGTACAGATACGCAGTATTTT
TRBV15,TRBJ1-3,few,NA,CATSRDVERGLRNTIYF,TGTGCCACCAGCAGAGATGTGGAGAGGGGGTTACGAAACACCATATATTTT
TRBV2,TRBJ2-7,NA,TRBD1,CASSDGTGDYEQYF,TGTGCCAGCAGTGACGGGACAGGGGACTACGAGCAGTACTTC
TRBV6-6,TRBJ2-5,NA,TRBD2,CASSIGTSGQETQYF,TGTGCCAGCAGTATCGGGACTAGCGGACAAGAGACCCAGTACTTC
TRBV5-4,TRBJ2-2,NA,TRBD2,CASSGEGLAAGGGELFF,TGTGCCAGCAGCGGCGAGGGACTAGCGGCGGGAGGTGGGGAGCTGTTTTTT
TRBV6-5,TRBJ1-4,NA,TRBD1,CASSSQTGLPNEKLFF,TGTGCCAGCAGTTCCCAGACAGGGTTGCCTAATGAAAAACTGTTTTTT
TRBV5-4,TRBJ1-6,NA,TRBD1,CASSRDRVSSYNSPLHF,TGTGCCAGCAGCAGGGACAGGGTCAGTTCCTATAATTCACCCCTCCACTTT
TRBV28,TRBJ2-3,NA,NA,CAIEDVGHTDTQYF,TGTGCCATCGAGGATGTGGGGCATACAGATACGCAGTATTTT